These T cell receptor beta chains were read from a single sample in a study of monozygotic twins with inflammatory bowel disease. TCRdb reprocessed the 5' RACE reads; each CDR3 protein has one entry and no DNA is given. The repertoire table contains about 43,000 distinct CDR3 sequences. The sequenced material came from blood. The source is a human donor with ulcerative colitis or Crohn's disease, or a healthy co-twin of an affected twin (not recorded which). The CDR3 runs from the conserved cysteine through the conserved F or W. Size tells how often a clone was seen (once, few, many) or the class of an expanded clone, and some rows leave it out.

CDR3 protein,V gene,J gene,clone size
CASSDRTGGAEPNTGELFF,TRBV11-1,TRBJ2-2,-
CSVVGQGVSGANVLTF,TRBV29-1,TRBJ2-6,-
CASSLWRGDHNEQFF,TRBV7-8,TRBJ2-1,medium-sized
CASSQVDRVASEQYF,TRBV4-1,TRBJ2-7,-
CASSLREVAGGGTDTQYF,TRBV7-3,TRBJ2-3,-
CASSPDQSGGLEFF,TRBV18,TRBJ2-1,-
CASSQAPAREAFF,TRBV4-2,TRBJ1-1,-
CASSSTGSGPYEQYF,TRBV5-6,TRBJ2-7,-
CSARASGRPFYEQYF,TRBV20-1,TRBJ2-7,-
CSARGTSGGETQYF,TRBV20-1,TRBJ2-5,-
CASSLGLAGDISSTDTQYF,TRBV5-4,TRBJ2-3,-
CATQKQTGGSGYGYTF,TRBV10-3,TRBJ1-2,-
CSASPPPGLRRFF,TRBV20-1,TRBJ2-1,-
CASSQKYATPDTQYF,TRBV4-3,TRBJ2-3,-
CASSLRSQKVAFF,TRBV7-2,TRBJ1-1,-
CASSTHGTPYNEQFF,TRBV19,TRBJ2-1,-
CSARARTGSHNEQFF,TRBV20-1,TRBJ2-1,-
CASNPARGGGAGSGANVLTF,TRBV19,TRBJ2-6,-
CSARDVRGEGYTF,TRBV20-1,TRBJ1-2,-
CASSQETGTGVYYGYTF,TRBV3-1,TRBJ1-2,medium-sized
CSALWTSGAYTQYF,TRBV20-1,TRBJ2-3,-
CASNPQVSLSYEQYF,TRBV9,TRBJ2-7,-
CASSLGSLGGNQETQYF,TRBV7-9,TRBJ2-5,-
CSAHQVETQYF,TRBV20-1,TRBJ2-5,-
CASSPRSAPDTQYF,TRBV12-3/TRBV12-4,TRBJ2-3,-
CASSQKGGTQYF,TRBV14,TRBJ2-3,-
CATSRDLALETQYF,TRBV15,TRBJ2-5,-
CASSQALFSSASFF,TRBV4-1,TRBJ2-1,-
CASSQRGGTDTQYF,TRBV9,TRBJ2-3,-
CASSYGQGTYEQYF,TRBV6-5,TRBJ2-7,-
CASSIDGTYEQYF,TRBV5-1,TRBJ2-7,-
CASRGVGETQYF,TRBV5-1,TRBJ2-5,-
CASTGAGTEAFF,TRBV7-9,TRBJ1-1,-
CASSFLSGRGYNEQFF,TRBV28,TRBJ2-1,-
CASSLDRLAVDTQYF,TRBV7-2,TRBJ2-3,-
CASSCGPNNRTDTQYF,TRBV7-6,TRBJ2-3,-
CASSLDGEKLFF,TRBV5-1,TRBJ1-4,-
CSVRLAGVEQYF,TRBV29-1,TRBJ2-7,-
CASSLWQGAGQPQHF,TRBV28,TRBJ1-5,-
CASTPSSGANVLTF,TRBV12-3/TRBV12-4,TRBJ2-6,-
CASTRGLNEKLFF,TRBV5-8,TRBJ1-4,-
CASTPGTSRGDTQYF,TRBV4-3,TRBJ2-3,-
CASTQWGSPLHF,TRBV3-1,TRBJ1-6,-
CASSSGQTSTDTQYF,TRBV10-1,TRBJ2-3,-
CAISSFTGRTGELFF,TRBV10-3,TRBJ2-2,medium-sized
CASNRDRAYEQYF,TRBV7-9,TRBJ2-7,-